The entry below gives a single TCR beta chain sequence along with its context. Germline V gives CDR1 MDHEN, CDR2 SYDVKM. The CDR3 runs to 13 residues. V shed 6 bases and J shed 7 bases, with 13 bases lying between them. The data were obtained in a study of blood T cell repertoires in COVID-19. The assay was immunoSEQ multiplex PCR, and TCRdb's table has in-frame clones only and misses some. The sample includes hundreds of thousands of clones, around four fifths of them seen just once. Sequenced: PBMCs or T cells enriched from blood (not recorded which). This clonotype was sampled from a woman aged 40 to 50 who had been exposed to COVID-19. The J gene is TRBJ1-5, the V gene TRBV28; D remains ambiguous. CDR3: CASSRPPGQPQHF. CDR3 in DNA: TGTGCCAGCAGCCGACCCCCGGGGCAGCCCCAGCATTTT.